This T cell receptor beta chain derives from a study of low-dose radiotherapy and immunotherapy resistance in tumors. Looking at the study overall: Cohort 2, a group dosed every two weeks at 1 Gy per fraction, received 13 Gy in total over 26 weeks. The 200 mg/m2 dose of intravenous cyclophosphamide was given every two weeks, one day before radiation and immunotherapy.

Germline assignment: CDR1 DFQATT and CDR2 SNEGSKA (reference sequence). V lost 2 bases, J lost 8 bases, and 15 bases lay in between. The CDR3 spans 13 residues. Primers used for first-strand cDNA, a TRAV- and TRBV-specific set, covered both alpha and beta chains. For amplifying TCRs, the PCR ran for around 20 cycles with Phusion, which was used together with a constant-region primer and the adapter on the V primers. TCRdb fed the reads into MiXCR, producing one record per CDR3 protein. The data contain about 100,000 distinct CDR3 sequences, around 21% of them singletons. The time point denotes: after trial treatment. Treatment indicated: LDRT plus nivolumab, ipilimumab, low-dose cyclophosphamide and aspirin (RACIN trial). This clonotype was found a few times.

The rearrangement links TRBV20-1 to TRBJ1-2, with D unclear. Sequenced here: PBMCs, sampled after low-dose radiotherapy plus immunotherapy. This receptor was taken from a male donor with prostate cancer. This chain's CDR3 is CSARKSKEEGYTF. CDR3 DNA: TGCAGTGCTAGAAAATCGAAGGAGGAAGGCTACACCTTC.